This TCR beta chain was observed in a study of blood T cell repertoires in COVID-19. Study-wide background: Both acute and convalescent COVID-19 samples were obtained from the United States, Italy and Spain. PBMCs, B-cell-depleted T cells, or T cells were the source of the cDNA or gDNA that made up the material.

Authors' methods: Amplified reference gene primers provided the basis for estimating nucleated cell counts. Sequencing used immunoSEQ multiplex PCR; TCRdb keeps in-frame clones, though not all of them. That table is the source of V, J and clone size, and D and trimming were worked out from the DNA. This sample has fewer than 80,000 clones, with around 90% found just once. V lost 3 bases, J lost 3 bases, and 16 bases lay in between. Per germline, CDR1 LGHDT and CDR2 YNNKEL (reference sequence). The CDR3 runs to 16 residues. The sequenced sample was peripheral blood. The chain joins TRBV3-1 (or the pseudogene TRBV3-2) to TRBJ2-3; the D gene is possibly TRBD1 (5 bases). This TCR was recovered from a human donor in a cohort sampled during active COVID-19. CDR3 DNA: TGTGCCAGCAGCCATTTAGGGGCAGGAGATACAGATACGCAGTATTTT. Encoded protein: CASSHLGAGDTDTQYF.